What follows describes a single T cell receptor beta chain. Its antigen is undetermined. These data are taken from a study of shared clonotypes between healthy human individuals. Terminally differentiated effector memory CD45RA+ cells were excluded from the naive CD8 cells, which were CD45RO-negative and positively selected for CCR7. Study conclusions and caveats: Among donors, sharing of clonotypes was expected to be affected by sequencing depth. Investigators collected only blood, and repertoires in tissues likely differ.

The CDR3 runs 18 residues. From germline, CDR1 is MDHEN and CDR2 SYDVKM. The V segment lost 6 bases and the J segment 2 bases; nucleotides outside the gene matches: 12. Only in-frame clones appear in the TCRdb table, and some are missing; sequencing was by immunoSEQ multiplex PCR. Here the sample spans around 2,000,000 clones, approximately 94% being singletons. The chain couples TRBV28 to TRBJ2-1, with 11 bases identical to TRBD1. Sequences were obtained from naive CD8+ T cells from PBMCs. This receptor was identified in a man younger than 35 in good health. Some clones in this sample may be carry-over from other donors' samples. The CDR3 nucleotides read TGTGCCAGCAGGGACAGGGGGCTCGGGGGGAGGCCCTACAATGAGCAGTTCTTC. Translated: CASRDRGLGGRPYNEQFF.